The following is a T cell receptor (beta chain) sequence with its context. Its specificity is unknown. The data were taken from a study of cytomegalovirus exposure and HLA in healthy donors. Overall study results and limits: Some TCR beta chains (164 of them) were listed as cytomegalovirus-associated.

Each of the donors was a healthy bone marrow donor. Nominally healthy donors were sampled, though unrecorded immune exposures were likely. The germline V gene encodes CDR1 LNHDA and CDR2 SQIVND (reference sequence). The CDR3 totals 16 residues. The V and J ends lost 5 bases and 3 bases, in that order; junction bases with no gene match: 9. The PCR contained 60 Vbeta and 13 Jbeta primers. Original data processing: An analysis performed later counted about 80 million unique TCR beta chains (roughly 11 million of them shared). Libraries were prepared by immunoSEQ multiplex PCR; TCRdb keeps only in-frame clonotypes and omits some of them. V and J calls and clone size are as listed in that table; D and trimming were resolved from the DNA. This table holds fewer than 250,000 clones, 76% found once.

The chain has TRBV19 and TRBJ2-2, with 7 bases aligning to TRBD1. The sequenced material came from PBMCs. The receptor comes from a man in his late teens or twenties in good health and CMV-seronegative. CDR3 sequence: CASSPSHRGYTGELFF. For the CDR3, the DNA is TGTGCCAGTAGTCCGTCTCACAGGGGATACACCGGGGAGCTGTTTTTT.